This TCR beta chain was obtained from a study of regulatory T cells in long-lasting Graves disease (dated by TCRdb to about 2021). Concerning the study at large: Newly diagnosed Graves' disease patients had taken antithyroid drugs for less than 3 months. Peripheral blood TCR sequencing and RNA sequencing compared persistent Graves' disease patients with newly diagnosed Graves' disease patients. The study took place in China and was registered as a clinical trial. TCR sequencing covered around 13 persistent and 20 or so newly diagnosed Graves' disease patients, some 33 samples in total.

The CDR3 starts with the cysteine, ends with the phenylalanine, and has 13 residues. Only the CDR3 DNA is retained, 39 bases long and in frame from the first base. V is clipped by 3 bases and J by 5 bases, and the sequence between their germline boundaries is 8 bases long. Libraries came from multiplex PCR. Sequencing was performed on an Illumina HiSeq 4000. TCR beta libraries were built with iRepertoire HTBI primers and Arm-PCR amplification of CDR3 regions. Before sequencing, the PCR products went through gel purification. In the paper's pipeline: Gene usage analysis of CDR3 amino acid clonotypes used the roughly 62 TRBV and around 13 TRBJ segments found across samples. Filtered high-quality paired reads were merged into contigs using COPE and FqMerger. BLAST was used to align contigs to IMGT TRBV, TRBD and TRBJ reference genes, and CDR3 was defined according to IMGT. Clonotypes above 0.1% frequency were classified as highly expanded clones. Repertoire diversity was measured by Shannon entropy, and V-J evenness by the Gini coefficient. A clonotype found in more than one individual was treated as public. TCRdb reworked the public reads: Q25 trimming with fastp, MiXCR clone assembly, productive beta chains retained. One record per CDR3 amino acid sequence lists the most common genes and DNA. It is TCRdb's table, rather than the study itself, that gives the V and J calls and clone size. The sample table holds approximately 400,000 distinct CDR3 sequences, of which 15% were seen once. The ten largest account for over 15% of the sample.

The time point label corresponds to: newly diagnosed GD, antithyroid drugs for less than 3 months. For both TCR sequencing and RNA sequencing, RNA was extracted from PBMCs in TRIzol. The diagnosis of Graves' disease was made according to American Thyroid Association guidelines. The patients came from an endocrinology department in Xi'an, China. Each patient gave 9 to 10 milliliters of peripheral blood, collected in an EDTA anticoagulant tube. PBMCs were isolated by Ficoll Paque Plus density gradient separation without further T cell sorting. An Agilent 2100 Bioanalyzer and agarose gel were used to check RNA quality, while a NanoDrop 2000 measured RNA concentration. The paper as a whole reports these results and caveats: Compared with newly diagnosed patients, patients with persistent Graves' disease had lower TCR Shannon entropy and fewer highly expanded clones, which suggests clonal expansion. Persistent patients shared more public clonotypes among themselves (approximately 2,500) than newly diagnosed patients did (about 1,000). The small sample size was acknowledged by the authors as a limitation that may reduce accuracy. TRBV28, TRBJ1-2 and TRBJ2-5 were preferentially used in persistent disease, while TRBV20-1 and TRBJ2-1 were favored in newly diagnosed disease. Only peripheral blood was studied, because thyroid tissue, the primary lesion, was inaccessible. Sequencing and analysis were limited to the TCR beta chain.

This clonotype was seen repeatedly, ten times or more. Its antigen has not been determined. One base away there is no much larger clone; base qualities are not given. These sequences were also reported in another study, on T cells in Graves' hyperthyroidism and ophthalmopathy. As the second publication notes: Stable Graves' hyperthyroidism was defined as no progression to ophthalmopathy during 18 months of follow-up. Hyperthyroidism patients were newly diagnosed, had a disease duration of under 2 months, and were aged 18 to 65 years. Patients with uncontrolled infections, other autoimmune diseases, pregnancy or lactation were excluded. Diagnoses were based on clinical symptoms, serum thyroxine and TRAb, thyroid ultrasound and orbital computed tomography. A first-round RT-PCR of the TCR CDR3 used the HTBI primer set with the Qiagen OneStep RT-PCR kit. Most expanded thyroid clonotypes (frequency above 0.001) were also found in blood, which suggests that blood repertoires may mirror thyroid immune responses. A 13 V-J signature model separated ophthalmopathy from stable hyperthyroidism, with roughly 88% sensitivity and roughly 81% specificity in cross-validation and 80%/75% in testing. In validation, progression to ophthalmopathy was predicted by the model with around 71% sensitivity and about 72% specificity, a median of roughly 6.4 months before onset. To identify distinguishing TCR V-J signatures, a discovery cohort of 90 to 100 patients was used, comprising some 45 with Graves' ophthalmopathy and 57 with stable Graves' hyperthyroidism. Prospective prediction of ophthalmopathy was tested in an independent validation cohort of 18 hyperthyroidism patients and 17 patients who later progressed to ophthalmopathy. The approximately 100 discovery patients were divided at random into training and test sets in a 7:3 ratio. In roughly six Graves' hyperthyroidism patients, the study also compared T-cell repertoires from thyroid tissue with T-cell repertoires from blood. Following sampling, methimazole starting at 30 mg daily was given to hyperthyroidism patients, and high-dose intravenous methylprednisolone was given to ophthalmopathy patients. The libraries were constructed in a second round of multiplex PCR and then size-selected and purified. Libraries were sequenced paired-end with 100 bp reads on an Illumina HiSeq2000. SOAPnuke was used to process the raw data, throwing out any read that contained adapters or uncalled bases, had a mean Phred below 15, or lacked an exact constant-primer or identifier match. COPE v1.2.5 was used to merge high-quality paired reads, and clonotypes were defined as unique nucleotide sequences. Clonotypes were aligned to IMGT TRBV, TRBD and TRBJ reference segments using MiTCR v1.1. The analysis was restricted to V-J combinations with a frequency above 0.0001, which together covered 98% to 99.2% of the repertoires. The TCS score was defined as F50 (clonal expansion) divided by E x V (chaos), with BLOSUM62-based TCRdist calculated between CDR3 peptides within each V-J. Welch's t-statistics and random forest reduced approximately 520 V-J features to about 12, which were used in a naive Bayes classifier (R e1071). No statistical method was used to fix the sample size in advance, and group allocation was not hidden from the investigators. The paper reports TCR Vbeta CDR3 sequencing of 140 or so peripheral blood samples: 40 to 45 ophthalmopathy, 70 to 85 hyperthyroidism and around 17 progressor patients.

The chain links TRBV12-3 or TRBV12-4 with TRBJ1-5; the best D guess is TRBD1, with 5 bases matching. The sequence came from a woman aged 25-40 years with Graves disease. Donor details come from another sample of the same person, matched by shared clones. The source material was peripheral blood mononuclear cells (PBMCs), sampled at new diagnosis, from a patient treated with antithyroid drugs. The CDR3 has the sequence CASSLGGYQPQHF. The sequenced DNA is TGTGCCAGCAGTTTGGGGGGGTATCAGCCCCAGCATTTT.